This record covers a single T cell receptor (beta chain). J was trimmed by 6 bases and V by 5 bases; bases with no gene match: 7. In germline, CDR1 is SGHTA, CDR2 FQGTGA. This CDR3 has 14 amino acids. The data are from a study of blood T cell repertoires in COVID-19. At the level of the study: The United States, Italy and Spain were the sources of the acute and convalescent COVID-19 samples. In each case, the material was cDNA or gDNA derived from T cells, B-cell-depleted T cells, or PBMCs.

Study processing details: Scientists estimated how many nucleated cells there were by amplifying reference gene primers. Profiling relied on immunoSEQ multiplex PCR, and the TCRdb table lists in-frame clones only, not all of them. The DNA gave D and trimming, while V, J and clone size come from that table. The data hold some 200,000 clones, with 76% observed a single time. Sequencing was done on a sample of peripheral blood. The chain couples TRBV7-3 to TRBJ2-3; 8 bases map to TRBD2. This sequence originates from a woman aged 45-65 years with active or convalescent COVID-19. CDR3 in amino acids: CASSQAGVDDTQYF. The CDR3 region has the DNA TGTGCCAGCAGCCAAGCGGGGGTCGACGATACGCAGTATTTT.